This T cell receptor (beta chain) was identified during a study of blood T cells in healthy people across ages. For the second PCR, which ran for 7 to 11 cycles, a sample-barcoded 5' primer and a J-beta primer mix were used. TCRdb reanalysed the 5' RACE reads using MiXCR and keeps one entry per CDR3 protein. The data hold 720,000 or so distinct CDR3 sequences, with around 38% observed a single time. The V and J ends lost 5 bases and 1 base respectively, with 8 bases between them. Germline V gene lookup returns CDR1 SGHVS and CDR2 FNYEAQ. The CDR3 sequence is 13 residues long. This clonotype was counted only a few times.

Sample: blood. The chain carries TRBV7-6 and TRBJ1-1; D is uncertain. The source of this sequence is an elderly man in good health. In DNA, the CDR3 is TGTGCCAGCAGCGTAATGAGGAACACTGAAGCTTTCTTT. Its translation is CASSVMRNTEAFF.